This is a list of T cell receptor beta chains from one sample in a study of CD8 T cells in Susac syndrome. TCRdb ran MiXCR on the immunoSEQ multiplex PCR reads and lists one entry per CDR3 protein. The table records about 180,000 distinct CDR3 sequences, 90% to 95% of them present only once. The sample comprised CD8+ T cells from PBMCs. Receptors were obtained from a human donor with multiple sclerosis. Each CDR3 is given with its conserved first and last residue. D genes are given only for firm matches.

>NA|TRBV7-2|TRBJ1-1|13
TGTGCCAGCAGCTTAGGGGTGGGACCTGAAGCTTTCTTT
CASSLGVGPEAFF
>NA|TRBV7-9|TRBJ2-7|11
TGTGCCAGCAGCCAGAGATACGAGCAGTACTTC
CASSQRYEQYF
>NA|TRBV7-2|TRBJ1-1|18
TGTGCCAGCAGTACGACGAGGGAATGGGGCCTGAGGGGTACTGAAGCTTTCTTT
CASSTTREWGLRGTEAFF
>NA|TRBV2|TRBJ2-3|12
TGTGCCGATAAAGGGGGGGCTGATACGCAGTATTTT
CADKGGADTQYF
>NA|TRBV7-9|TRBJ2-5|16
TGTGCCAGCAGCTTACCGAGGCGGGGTCGCCAGGAGACCCAGTACTTC
CASSLPRRGRQETQYF
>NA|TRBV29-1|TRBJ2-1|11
TGCAGCTCCCACCGACTTCACCCGAAGTTCTTC
CSSHRLHPKFF
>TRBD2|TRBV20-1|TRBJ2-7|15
TGCAGTGCTAGAGATGTGGGGAGGGCGGCCTACGAGCAGTACTTC
CSARDVGRAAYEQYF
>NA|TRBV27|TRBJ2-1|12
TGTGCCAGCAGCTACCGATTTAATGAGCAGTTCTTC
CASSYRFNEQFF
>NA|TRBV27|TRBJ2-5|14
TGTGCCAGCAGAAACCTAGGCAGGGTAGAGACCCAGTACTTC
CASRNLGRVETQYF
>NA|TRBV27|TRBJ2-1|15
TGTGCCAGCAGCCCTAGGACGGCTCTATACAATGAGCAGTTCTTC
CASSPRTALYNEQFF
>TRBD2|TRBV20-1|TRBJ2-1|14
TGCAGTGCTTACGGACTAGCGGGAGAATTTGAGCAGTTCTTC
CSAYGLAGEFEQFF
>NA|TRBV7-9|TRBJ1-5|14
TGTGCCAGCAGCTTAGGAGCTGGACCCGGGTCCCAGCATTTT
CASSLGAGPGSQHF
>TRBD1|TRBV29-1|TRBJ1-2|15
TGCAGCGTTGAAGATGGGACAGACTCAAGCTATGGCTACACCTTC
CSVEDGTDSSYGYTF
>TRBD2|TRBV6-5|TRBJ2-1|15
TGTGCCAGCACCTATAGCGGGGGGGCCCACAATGAGCAGTTCTTC
CASTYSGGAHNEQFF
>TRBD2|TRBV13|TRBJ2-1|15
TGTGCCAGCAGCTTAGTAGCGGGGGGGCGCAGGGAGCAGTTCTTC
CASSLVAGGRREQFF
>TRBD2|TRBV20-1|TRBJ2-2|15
TGCAGTGCTAGATGGACTAGCGGGAGTACCGGGGAGCTGTTTTTT
CSARWTSGSTGELFF
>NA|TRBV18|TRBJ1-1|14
TGTGCCAGCTCACCCCCCGAATCGGGGGCTGAAGCTTTCTTT
CASSPPESGAEAFF
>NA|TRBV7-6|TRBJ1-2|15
TGTGCCAGCAGCTCCTTAGCGCGGTACGCGGGTGGCTACACCTTC
CASSSLARYAGGYTF
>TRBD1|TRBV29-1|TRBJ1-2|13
TGCAGCGTTGATGACAGGGATGCCTATGGCTACACCTTC
CSVDDRDAYGYTF
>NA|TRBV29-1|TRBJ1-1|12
TGCAGCGTTGAAGGGTCAGAAGGTGAAGCTTTCTTT
CSVEGSEGEAFF
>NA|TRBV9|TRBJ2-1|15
TGTGCCAGCAGCGTAGGGGTCGGGGAGTACAATGAGCAGTTCTTC
CASSVGVGEYNEQFF
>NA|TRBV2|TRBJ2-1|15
TGTGCCAGGACACGCACAGAAGTCTCCTACAATGAGCAGTTCTTC
CARTRTEVSYNEQFF
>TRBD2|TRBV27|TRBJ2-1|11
TGTGCCAGCAGCCAAGGACTAGGAAAGTTCTTC
CASSQGLGKFF
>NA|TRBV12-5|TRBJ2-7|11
TGTGCTAGTGGTTTTGCCTACGAGCAGTACTTC
CASGFAYEQYF